Reported below is one T cell receptor (beta chain). Its antigen is currently unknown. This sample stems from a study of blood T cells in healthy people across ages. Broader study findings: Possibly, changes in expanded clonotypes were confounded because donor CMV status was unknown.

Using a J-beta primer mix together with a sample-barcoded 5' primer, a second PCR was run for roughly 6 to 11 cycles. In TCRdb, the 5' RACE reads were re-called with MiXCR into one record per CDR3 protein. Here the sample spans approximately 850,000 distinct CDR3 sequences, 40% to 50% being singletons. Trimming at V came to 2 bases and at J to 4 bases, leaving 9 bases not matched to a gene. The CDR3 sequence is 18 residues long. This sequence joins TRBV12-3 or TRBV12-4 and TRBJ2-1; 12 positions agree with TRBD2. Sequencing was carried out using blood. This clonotype was sampled from a man aged 60 to 75 in good health. The CDR3 here is CASSLTRTSGAIYNEQFF. CDR3 in DNA: TGTGCCAGCAGTTTAACCCGGACTAGCGGGGCGATATACAATGAGCAGTTCTTC.